The TCR beta chain under discussion was sequenced for a study of technical replicates of blood from several donors. Profiling relied on immunoSEQ multiplex PCR, and the TCRdb table lists in-frame clones only, not all of them. The sample contains more than 9,500 clones, around 95% of which appear only once. This CDR3 has 14 amino acids. CDR1 and CDR2 (germline): MNHEY, SMNVEV (reference sequence). The V end was cut by 2 bases, the J end by 1 base, with 8 bases between. The rearrangement uses TRBV27 and TRBJ1-1; D gene ambiguous. This TCR was sampled from a human donor in good health. The sample taken for sequencing was PBMCs. Written as DNA, the CDR3 is TGTGCCAGCAGTTTAAGTGCGGGGAACACTGAAGCTTTCTTT. It codes for CASSLSAGNTEAFF.